The 11 T cell receptor beta chains listed next were all sequenced from one sample in a study of blood T cell repertoires in COVID-19. The method was immunoSEQ multiplex PCR; TCRdb's version includes in-frame clones alone and lacks a portion of them. The data show some 40,000 clones, with 70% to 80% seen just once and around 20% held by the top ten. Sequencing was carried out using peripheral blood. Every receptor here comes from a man between 70 and 80 years old with acute or convalescent COVID-19.

The chain has TRBV3-1 (or the pseudogene TRBV3-2) and TRBJ1-2; 7 bases agree with TRBD1. Germline lookup yields CDR1 LGHDT and CDR2 YNNKEL (reference sequence). Trimming cost V 4 bases and J 7 bases; bases outside gene matches: 6. The CDR3 extends over 13 amino acids. CDR3 bases: TGTGCCAGCAGCCCGACAGGGCTTACTGGCTACACCTTC. It codes for CASSPTGLTGYTF.

This sequence joins TRBV7-6 and TRBJ2-5; a possible D gene is TRBD1 (6 bases). Germline loops: CDR1 SGHVS, CDR2 FNYEAQ. Trimming took off 4 bases at V and 0 bases at J, with 15 bases between the two ends. The CDR3 has 16 residues. The CDR3 bases are TGTGCCAGCAGCTCAGTTGGACAGACCTACCAAGAGACCCAGTACTTC. Translating it yields CASSSVGQTYQETQYF. Combining the CDR3 with reference TRBV7-6 and TRBJ2-5 gives the whole variable domain GAGVSQSPRYKVTKRGQDVALRCDPISGHVSLYWYRQALGQGPEFLTYFNYEAQQDKSGLPNDRFSAERPEGSISTLTIQRTEQRDSAMYRCASSSVGQTYQETQYFGPGTRLLVL.

V is TRBV10-3 and J is TRBJ2-5; 12 nucleotides agree with TRBD2. The CDR3 extends over 16 amino acids. The germline V gene encodes CDR1 ENHRY and CDR2 SYGVKD. The trim removed 2 bases at V and 5 bases at J, leaving 6 bases unmatched. The CDR3 region has the DNA TGTGCCATCAGTGAGCCTAGCGGGGGGGCGAGGGAGACCCAGTACTTC. Residues: CAISEPSGGARETQYF.

The DNA of the CDR3 is TGCAGTGCTAGTCGGCCAGGTACTAATGAAAAACTGTTTTTT. This codes for CSASRPGTNEKLFF. This chain joins TRBV20-1 and TRBJ1-4; the D is unclear. This CDR3 is 14 amino acids long. Trimming stripped 3 bases from V and 2 bases from J, with 10 bases between. The germline gives CDR1 DFQATT, CDR2 SNEGSKA (reference sequence).

V gene TRBV5-1 combines with J gene TRBJ2-7, with 7 bases that match TRBD1. Trimming at V came to 0 bases and at J to 2 bases, leaving 5 bases not matched to a gene. Per germline, CDR1 SGHRS and CDR2 YFSETQ. The CDR3 is made up of 15 amino acids. The CDR3 DNA sequence: TGCGCCAGCAGCTTGGAGGTGGGACAGCCCTACGAGCAGTACTTC. It codes for CASSLEVGQPYEQYF.

This chain links TRBV5-5 with TRBJ2-7; 8 nucleotides agree with TRBD2. Trimming at V came to 4 bases and at J to 0 bases, leaving 9 bases not matched to a gene. Germline assignment: CDR1 SGHKS and CDR2 YYEKEE (reference sequence). The CDR3 covers 16 residues. CDR3 coding DNA: TGTGCCAGCAGCGGGAGGGCGGGGGGTCCCTCCTACGAGCAGTACTTC. Protein: CASSGRAGGPSYEQYF. The entire variable domain, with the rest obtained from reference TRBV5-5 and TRBJ2-7, is as follows: DAGVTQSPTHLIKTRGQQVTLRCSPISGHKSVSWYQQVLGQGPQFIFQYYEKEERGRGNFPDRFSARQFPNYSSELNVNALLLGDSALYLCASSGRAGGPSYEQYFGPGTRLTVT.

The J gene is TRBJ1-5, the V gene TRBV19; no clear D. The V end lost 10 bases, the J end lost 3 bases, and 16 bases lay between the germline ends. There are 14 residues in the CDR3. Germline values: CDR1 LNHDA, CDR2 SQIVND (reference sequence). Written as DNA, the CDR3 is TGTGCCACCAAGAGGATCGAGGACAATCAGCCCCAGCATTTT. This codes for CATKRIEDNQPQHF.

This chain connects TRBV20-1 to TRBJ1-1, with D unresolved. V was shortened by 3 bases and J by 1 base, with 9 bases between the two germline ends. Germline V gene lookup returns CDR1 DFQATT and CDR2 SNEGSKA (reference sequence). The CDR3 length is 13 residues. CDR3 nucleotides: TGCAGTGCTAGTGTGGCTTCGAACACTGAAGCTTTCTTT. It codes for CSASVASNTEAFF.

CDR3 coding DNA: TGTGCCAGCAGCTTAGATCCCCAGGGGGCTATCCACTTT. Its translation: CASSLDPQGAIHF. V and J are TRBV11-2 and TRBJ1-6, with 8 bases identical to TRBD1. Per germline, CDR1 SGHAT and CDR2 FQNNGV. V was clipped by 0 bases and J by 17 bases; unmatched bases: 6. CDR3 length equals 13 residues.

This clone was seen only a few times. The rearrangement uses TRBV9 and TRBJ1-2; 10 nucleotides agree with TRBD1. V lost 3 bases, J lost 8 bases, and 4 bases stayed unmatched. This CDR3 has 13 residues. Germline V gene sequence: CDR1 SGDLS, CDR2 YYNGEE. The CDR3 nucleotides are TGTGCCAGCAGCGCCGGGACAGGGGAGGGCTACACCTTC. Translation gives CASSAGTGEGYTF.

There are a few counts of this clone. V usage is TRBV7-2 and J usage is TRBJ1-2; D perhaps matches TRBD1 (5 bases). The CDR3 is 14 amino acids. Germline CDR1 reads SGHTA; CDR2 reads FQGNSA. The V end lost 0 bases, the J end lost 14 bases, and 19 bases lay between the germline ends. CDR3 in amino acids: CASSLAPRAGIRTF. CDR3 nucleotides: TGTGCCAGCAGCTTAGCGCCCAGGGCTGGGATTAGGACCTTC.